The 4 T cell receptor beta chains below come from one sample, sequenced in a study of T cell clones after liver transplantation. Clones were sequenced by immunoSEQ multiplex PCR, and TCRdb holds only the in-frame ones, with some missing. This sample has tens of thousands of clones, with 80% to 85% found just once. The sequenced sample was CD4+ T cells from blood, obtained 45 to 46 months after liver transplant. The receptor source for this set is a human patient who received a liver transplant. These T cells may partly come from the graft donor.

The J gene is TRBJ1-2, the V gene TRBV6-4; no clear D. The V end lost 2 bases, the J end lost 8 bases, and 12 bases lay between the germline ends. Germline assignment: CDR1 MRHNA and CDR2 SNTAGT. CDR3 length: 13 residues. The DNA of the CDR3 is TGTGCCAGCAGTGACGGTAACGGTTACGGCTACACCTTC. Translating it yields CASSDGNGYGYTF.

This chain uses TRBV19 with TRBJ1-5; possibly TRBD1 for D (5 bases). V lost 1 base and J 3 bases, leaving 16 bases between the germline ends. Germline V lookup: CDR1 LNHDA, CDR2 SQIVND (reference sequence). This CDR3 is 17 amino acids long. In DNA form, the CDR3 reads TGTGCCAGTAGTATAGGGCAGTTCAGGGAGGACAATCAGCCCCAGCATTTT. Translated: CASSIGQFREDNQPQHF.

V and J are TRBV2 and TRBJ2-7; 10 positions match TRBD1. V gave up 8 bases and J gave up 2 bases; unmatched junction bases: 12. The CDR3 extends over 16 amino acids. The germline CDR1 and CDR2 sequences are SNHLY and FYNNEI. The CDR3 loop is CASRNLRDRGTYEQYF. CDR3 DNA: TGTGCCAGCCGGAACCTGCGGGACAGGGGTACCTACGAGCAGTACTTC.

The rearrangement uses TRBV11-2 and TRBJ2-7; TRBD1 matches at 9 bases. This CDR3 is built from 15 residues. With 5 bases clipped from V and 2 bases from J, the junction kept 7 bases outside the gene matches. CDR1 and CDR2 (germline): SGHAT, FQNNGV. CDR3: CASSRIRDRAYEQYF. The CDR3 nucleotides read TGTGCCAGCAGCAGGATCCGGGACAGGGCCTACGAGCAGTACTTC.